The sequence of this TCR beta chain was determined in a study of T-cell reconstitution after alpha-beta-depleted transplantation in children. Losses at the gene ends were 6 bases for V and 6 bases for J; bases not matched to a gene: 7. CDR1 SGHAT and CDR2 FQDESV come from the germline V gene (reference sequence). There are 14 residues in the CDR3. Only a few counts were recorded for this clonotype. A library of TCRbeta sequences, prepared with unique molecular identifiers, was generated. MiXCR, run by TCRdb on the PCR reads, gives a single entry per CDR3 protein. Here the sample spans about 640,000 distinct CDR3 sequences, roughly 17% being singletons.

The material was PBMCs from the stem cell graft donor, obtained from the stem cell graft. The rearrangement uses TRBV11-1 and TRBJ2-1, with 8 bases matching TRBD1. The TCR was taken from a human donor who donated a stem cell graft to a child with acute myeloid leukemia. The CDR3 loop is CASRANRGVNEQFF. The DNA for the CDR3 is TGTGCCAGCAGGGCCAACAGGGGGGTCAATGAGCAGTTCTTC.